This T cell receptor beta chain is from a study of OX40 agonist ivuxolimab in advanced cancers. Libraries were prepared by immunoSEQ multiplex PCR; TCRdb keeps only in-frame clonotypes and omits some of them. Among 50,000 or so clones, more than 85% were seen once, and the ten largest hold roughly 30%. If patients had autoimmune disease history or systemic immunosuppression, they were excluded. CDR1 and CDR2 from the germline V gene are MNHEY and SMNVEV (reference sequence). V was pared by 4 bases and J by 4 bases, with 4 bases of the junction left unmatched. The CDR3 sequence is 14 residues long. Study results and caveats: There were, on average, more expanded clones in CD8+ T cells than in CD4+.

This clone was seen just once. Its cognate antigen is unknown. The sequence came from an adult with an advanced solid tumor such as melanoma, head and neck, liver or kidney cancer. Sequencing used CD4+ or CD8+ T cells sorted from blood, obtained in a trial of the OX40 agonist ivuxolimab. The chain carries TRBV27 and TRBJ2-7; TRBD1 aligns across 10 bases. The CDR3 region is CASSWTGGGYEQYF. Written as DNA, the CDR3 is TGTGCCAGCAGTTGGACAGGGGGTGGATACGAGCAGTACTTC.